The 19 T cell receptor beta chains listed next were all sequenced from one sample in a study of cytomegalovirus exposure and HLA in healthy donors. With 60 Vbeta and 13 Jbeta primers, the PCR was carried out. Profiled with immunoSEQ multiplex PCR; TCRdb holds only in-frame clones, not every one. The repertoire includes about 170,000 clones, 80% to 90% of them detected once, and about 0.77% sits in the top ten. The sequencing sample was made of PBMCs. Receptors originate from a woman aged 18-30 years in good health and CMV-seronegative.

This clone occurred once. The DNA for the CDR3 is TGCGCCAGCAGCCAAGGGAGGGCCGGAGATACGCAGTATTTT. Encoded protein: CASSQGRAGDTQYF. The V gene is TRBV4-3, the J gene TRBJ2-3, with D maybe TRBD2 (6 bases). The V gene's germline CDR1 is LGHNA and CDR2 YSLEER. Trimming stripped 1 base from V and 5 bases from J, with 10 bases between. This CDR3 has 14 residues.

The chain recombines TRBV2 with TRBJ2-1; 7 bases fit TRBD2. With V trimmed by 1 base and J by 15 bases, 6 bases remained unmatched. Germline lookup yields CDR1 SNHLY and CDR2 FYNNEI. CDR3 length equals 12 residues. CDR3 DNA: TGTGCCAGCAGTGAAGTGGGAGGGCAAGTGTTCTTC. Its protein product is CASSEVGGQVFF.

V usage is TRBV28 and J usage is TRBJ1-5; TRBD1 agrees at 9 bases. The V and J ends lost 5 bases and 4 bases, in that order; junction bases with no gene match: 6. The length of the CDR3 is 15 residues. Looked up from germline, CDR1 is MDHEN and CDR2 is SYDVKM. The CDR3: CASSVPGQGNQPQHF. The CDR3 DNA follows: TGTGCCAGCAGTGTCCCGGGACAGGGTAATCAGCCCCAGCATTTT.

This clone appeared once. CDR3 region: CASSTSSRLAGLYYEQYF. The CDR3 DNA reads TGTGCCAGCAGTACCTCTTCAAGACTAGCGGGACTATACTACGAGCAGTACTTC. The chain has TRBV28 and TRBJ2-7, with 11 bases lining up with TRBD2. Germline V gives CDR1 MDHEN, CDR2 SYDVKM. There are 18 residues in the CDR3. Germline trimming cut 5 bases from V and 3 bases from J; bases unmatched to any gene: 15.

The chain combines TRBV30 with TRBJ1-3, with D perhaps matching TRBD1 (5 bases). The CDR3 consists of 13 residues. CDR1 GTSNPN and CDR2 SVGIG come from the germline V gene (reference sequence). V lost 2 bases to trimming and J lost 7 bases, with 12 bases between them. In DNA form, the CDR3 reads TGTGCCTGGAGTAGGCAGGGTGGTAACACCATATATTTT. Translating it yields CAWSRQGGNTIYF.

V is TRBV7-2 and J is TRBJ1-1, with TRBD1 matching 7 bases. The CDR3 consists of 13 residues. Trimming at V came to 3 bases and at J to 14 bases, leaving 12 bases not matched to a gene. Germline lookup yields CDR1 SGHTA and CDR2 FQGNSA. CDR3 coding DNA: TGTGCCAGCAGCTTGCGGGGACAGCAGATCGGCTTCTTT. Its translation is CASSLRGQQIGFF.

The genes are TRBV11-3 and TRBJ2-2; D gene ambiguous. The CDR3 has 13 amino acids. With 1 base removed from V and 5 bases from J, the gap between germline ends came to 5 bases. Germline V gives CDR1 SGHNT, CDR2 YENEEA. The CDR3 DNA reads as TGTGCCAGCAGCTTAGCCGGGACCGGGGAGCTGTTTTTT. Translating it yields CASSLAGTGELFF.

V usage is TRBV28 and J usage is TRBJ2-5; 7 bases agree with TRBD1. The DNA matches TRBJ2-7 better at its end, which makes the J call doubtful. The germline CDR1 and CDR2 sequences are MDHEN and SYDVKM. The CDR3 length is 13 residues. The CDR3 coding sequence is TGTGCCAGCACCCTCGGGACAGCCTACGAGCAGTACTTC. The encoded protein is CASTLGTAYEQYF.

This clone was found a few times. The chain has TRBV6-6 and TRBJ1-6, with 7 bases matching TRBD1. The J segment lost 9 bases and the V segment lost 2 bases, leaving 4 bases of the junction unmatched. Germline CDR1 MNHNY, CDR2 SVGAGI (reference sequence). The CDR3 is made up of 14 amino acids. CDR3 coding DNA: TGTGCCAGCAGTTACACAGGGGACAGTTCACCCCTCCACTTT. Protein product: CASSYTGDSSPLHF.

V is TRBV7-9 and J is TRBJ2-5; D may be TRBD1 (7 bases). The J call may be mistaken, given a closer DNA end match to TRBJ2-7. In germline, CDR1 is SEHNR, CDR2 FQNEAQ (reference sequence). CDR3 size: 16 residues. The CDR3 region has the DNA TGTGCCAGCAGCTTAGGGGTTTCCTTGCAGGGGGGCGAGCAGTACTTC. Translation: CASSLGVSLQGGEQYF.

The chain has TRBV19 and TRBJ2-5, with D perhaps TRBD2 (5 bases). V was clipped by 4 bases and J by 5 bases, with 17 bases between them. This CDR3 contains 15 residues. The V gene's germline CDR1 is LNHDA and CDR2 SQIVND (reference sequence). This CDR3 is CASSTRGLVRETQYF. CDR3 nucleotide sequence: TGTGCCAGTAGTACTAGAGGGCTGGTCAGGGAGACCCAGTACTTC.

This CDR3 reads CASSVRGNQETQYF. DNA of the CDR3: TGTGCCAGCAGCGTTAGGGGGAACCAAGAGACCCAGTACTTC. The chain employs TRBV9 and TRBJ2-5; TRBD1 is a possible D gene (6 bases). The CDR3 sequence is 14 residues long. V lost 2 bases and J lost 0, with 8 bases in between. CDR1 and CDR2 from the germline V gene are SGDLS and YYNGEE.

Turning to this clone: At one boundary the junction diverges from the germline segment, which might be a read error. The rearrangement links TRBV18 to TRBJ2-1, with TRBD2 matching over 8 bases. Germline CDR1 reads KGHSH; CDR2 reads LQKENI. The CDR3 sequence is 13 residues long. Here the CDR3 DNA reads TGTGCCAGCTCACCACCTAGCGGGAACGCCGAGGTCTTC. It encodes CASSPPSGNAEVF.

The gene calls are TRBV5-4 and TRBJ2-4, with D tentatively TRBD2 (6 bases). V lost 3 bases and J 8 bases, leaving 18 bases between the germline ends. The CDR3 runs 15 residues. Germline lookup yields CDR1 SGHNT and CDR2 YYREEE (reference sequence). The CDR3 bases are TGTGCCAGCAGCTCCCGGGACTCCCGAGCGGACATTCAGTACTTC. Translated: CASSSRDSRADIQYF.

This clone came up a few times. The chain links TRBV6-6 to TRBJ2-7; the match to TRBD2 covers 9 bases. Germline loops: CDR1 MNHNY, CDR2 SVGAGI (reference sequence). This CDR3 comprises 14 residues. Trimming took 6 bases from V and 5 from J; bases not matched to a gene: 8. The CDR3 bases are TGTGCCAGCAGACGGACTAGCGTCTATGACGAGCAGTACTTC. Translation gives CASRRTSVYDEQYF.

The rearrangement links TRBV6-6 to TRBJ2-3, with 12 bases lining up with TRBD2. CDR1 MNHNY and CDR2 SVGAGI come from the germline V gene (reference sequence). The CDR3 contains 15 residues. Unmatched junction bases numbered 4, after V lost 6 bases and J lost 3 bases. This chain's CDR3 is CASRSGTSGTDTQYF. CDR3 in DNA: TGTGCCAGCAGATCCGGGACTAGCGGGACAGATACGCAGTATTTT.

The rearrangement uses TRBV11-2 and TRBJ2-7; D may be TRBD1 (5 bases). The CDR3 is 15 residues long. Germline lookup yields CDR1 SGHAT and CDR2 FQNNGV. Trimming took off 6 bases at V and 0 bases at J, with 15 bases between the two ends. The CDR3 DNA is TGTGCCAGCAGGGTAGGATCGGACAACTCCTACGAGCAGTACTTC. Amino acid sequence: CASRVGSDNSYEQYF.

The genes are TRBV2 and TRBJ2-5; a possible D gene is TRBD1 (5 bases). The J call may not be correct, given that the DNA end is closer to TRBJ2-7. The CDR3 spans 14 residues. Germline V gene lookup returns CDR1 SNHLY and CDR2 FYNNEI. CDR3 amino acids: CASSDGSGSYEQYF. Here the CDR3 DNA reads TGTGCCAGCAGTGATGGTTCAGGGTCCTACGAGCAGTACTTC.

This clone was seen more than once but under ten times. The chain carries TRBV19 and TRBJ2-7; 8 bases align to TRBD2. Germline V CDR1 and CDR2: LNHDA, SQIVND (reference sequence). Trimming at V came to 4 bases and at J to 3 bases, leaving 8 bases not matched to a gene. CDR3 length equals 15 residues. CDR3 loop: CASSTQAGAVYEQYF. CDR3 DNA sequence: TGTGCCAGTAGTACCCAAGCGGGAGCGGTCTACGAGCAGTACTTC. The full variable domain, completed using reference TRBV19 and TRBJ2-7, is DGGITQSPKYLFRKEGQNVTLSCEQNLNHDAMYWYRQDPGQGLRLIYYSQIVNDFQKGDIAEGYSVSREKKESFPLTVTSAQKNPTAFYLCASSTQAGAVYEQYFGPGTRLTVT.